A single sample gave rise to the 27 T cell receptor beta chains below, sequenced in a study of shared clonotypes between healthy human individuals. The method was immunoSEQ multiplex PCR; TCRdb's version includes in-frame clones alone and lacks a portion of them. The table has about 1,800,000 clones, around 96% seen once; the top ten hold roughly 1%. Naivety among CD8 cells was defined by CD45RO negativity and positive CCR7 selection, thereby excluding terminally differentiated effector memory CD45RA+ cells. The sequenced sample was naive CD8+ T cells sorted from blood. The source of these receptors is a man between 18 and 29 years old in good health.

This chain links TRBV12-5 with TRBJ1-3, with unresolved D. The CDR3 is 14 amino acids. The V end lost 6 bases, the J end lost 1 base, and 10 bases lay between the germline ends. Germline V gene data show CDR1 as LGHNT and CDR2 as FRNRAP. This chain's CDR3 is CASGRPESGNTIYF. For the CDR3, the DNA is TGTGCTAGTGGCCGCCCGGAATCTGGAAACACCATATATTTT.

This chain links TRBV7-8 with TRBJ2-5; 7 bases agree with TRBD1. This CDR3 contains 13 residues. V lost 5 bases and J lost 2; bases outside the gene matches: 2. Looked up from germline, CDR1 is SGHVS and CDR2 is FQNEAQ. CDR3 DNA sequence: TGTGCCAGCAGCGTACAGGGGCAAGAGACCCAGTACTTC. It encodes CASSVQGQETQYF.

In the case of this clone: The same CDR3 also results from other DNA sequences found in this sample. This chain connects TRBV13 to TRBJ2-1; D unclear. Germline-derived CDR1 and CDR2 are PRHDT and FYEKMQ (reference sequence). Trimming removed 1 base from V and 8 bases from J, with 6 bases in between. The CDR3 has 12 residues. The CDR3 reads CASSLVGDEQFF. The CDR3 bases are TGTGCCAGCAGCTTAGTTGGGGATGAGCAGTTCTTC.

This sequence joins TRBV27 and TRBJ2-1; 7 bases align to TRBD2. The V gene's germline CDR1 is MNHEY and CDR2 SMNVEV (reference sequence). The CDR3 has 14 residues. The trim removed 2 bases at V and 2 bases at J, leaving 0 bases unmatched. CDR3 coding DNA: TGTGCCAGCAGTTTACGGGGGGCCTACAATGAGCAGTTCTTC. This codes for CASSLRGAYNEQFF.

The V gene is TRBV4-3, the J gene TRBJ1-2, with 7 bases lining up with TRBD1. Trimming took 2 bases from V and 3 from J; bases not matched to a gene: 12. The CDR3 loop spans 17 amino acids. The germline CDR1 and CDR2 sequences are LGHNA and YSLEER. The CDR3 coding sequence is TGCGCCAGCAGCCAAACATTCCAGGGGGGGTCCCACTATGGCTACACCTTC. This sequence encodes CASSQTFQGGSHYGYTF.

Written as DNA, the CDR3 is TGCGCCAGCAGTGCGGTGGCTCTCACAGATACGCAGTATTTT. Translation gives CASSAVALTDTQYF. This chain uses TRBV10-2 with TRBJ2-3; unclear D gene. The V end lost 4 bases, the J end lost 2 bases, and 10 bases lay between the germline ends. CDR3 length: 14 residues. Germline V gene data show CDR1 as WSHSY and CDR2 as SAAADI.

This sequence joins TRBV6-4 and TRBJ2-3; D is ambiguous. The V gene's germline CDR1 is MRHNA and CDR2 SNTAGT. The V gene lost 1 base and the J gene lost 6 bases, with 8 bases spanning the gap. The CDR3 is 13 residues long. Here the CDR3 reads CASSDWTGDTQYF. For the CDR3, the DNA is TGTGCCAGCAGTGACTGGACCGGGGATACGCAGTATTTT.

The rearrangement uses TRBV5-8 and TRBJ2-7; 7 bases map to TRBD1. The CDR3 sequence is 12 residues long. Germline loops: CDR1 SGHTS, CDR2 YDEGEE. After removal of 7 bases from V and 6 bases from J, the junction contained 7 bases not matched to a gene. The CDR3 is CASGTVNAEQYF. CDR3 DNA sequence: TGTGCCAGCGGGACAGTTAATGCCGAGCAGTACTTC.

V is TRBV27 and J is TRBJ2-1, with D perhaps TRBD2 (6 bases). This CDR3 region has 15 residues. Between the trimmed V and J ends, which lost 4 bases and 5 bases, there was a span of 15 bases. The germline V gene encodes CDR1 MNHEY and CDR2 SMNVEV (reference sequence). The chain's CDR3 is CASSWISLANNEQFF. The CDR3 DNA reads TGTGCCAGCAGTTGGATAAGTCTAGCGAACAATGAGCAGTTCTTC.

The chain combines TRBV27 with TRBJ2-7, with TRBD1 identical over 8 bases. Looked up from germline, CDR1 is MNHEY and CDR2 is SMNVEV (reference sequence). With V trimmed by 3 bases and J by 3 bases, 7 bases remained unmatched. This CDR3 has 15 amino acids. CDR3 nucleotide sequence: TGTGCCAGCAGTTTCGGACAGGGCAGTAGCTACGAGCAGTACTTC. Translation gives CASSFGQGSSYEQYF.

The chain uses TRBV9 and TRBJ1-5; 12 bases map to TRBD1. V lost 0 bases, J lost 8 bases, and 3 bases stayed unmatched. From germline, CDR1 is SGDLS and CDR2 YYNGEE. CDR3 size: 15 residues. As DNA, the CDR3 is TGTGCCAGCAGCGTAGGTGGGACAGGGGGCGAGCCCCAGCATTTT. It translates to CASSVGGTGGEPQHF.

The CDR3 loop is CASSHEQGYEQYF. CDR3 in DNA: TGTGCCAGCAGCCACGAGCAGGGGTACGAGCAGTACTTC. This rearrangement joins TRBV11-1 to TRBJ2-7; a weak D match, TRBD1 (6 bases). Germline CDR1 and CDR2: SGHAT and FQDESV (reference sequence). Trimming removed 5 bases from V and 4 bases from J, with 12 bases in between. The CDR3 spans 13 residues.

The table lists this clone with a count of one. The rearrangement uses TRBV13 and TRBJ2-3; 7 bases map to TRBD2. Germline lookup yields CDR1 PRHDT and CDR2 FYEKMQ (reference sequence). With 4 bases clipped from V and 3 bases from J, the junction kept 4 bases outside the gene matches. The CDR3 extends over 14 amino acids. The CDR3 region has the DNA TGTGCCAGCAGCTCGCTAGCGGAGACAGATACGCAGTATTTT. Translating gives CASSSLAETDTQYF.

The rearrangement joins TRBV11-2 to TRBJ2-1, with D perhaps TRBD2 (6 bases). In germline, CDR1 is SGHAT, CDR2 FQNNGV. The length of the CDR3 is 15 residues. Trimming stripped 5 bases from V and 3 bases from J, with 14 bases between. CDR3 loop: CASSKEEGVYNEQFF. The DNA of the CDR3 is TGTGCCAGCAGCAAAGAGGAGGGAGTCTACAATGAGCAGTTCTTC.

The V gene is TRBV11-2, the J gene TRBJ2-2; D tentatively fits TRBD1 or TRBD2 (6 bases each). The CDR3 extends over 15 amino acids. CDR1 is SGHAT, CDR2 FQNNGV, per germline. Trimming removed 2 bases from V and 6 bases from J, with 13 bases in between. The DNA for the CDR3 is TGTGCCAGCAGCTTACTCTCGGGGGCGTCCGGGGAGCTGTTTTTT. Protein sequence: CASSLLSGASGELFF.

The chain joins TRBV10-3 to TRBJ1-5, with a weak D call TRBD1 (5 bases). CDR1 ENHRY and CDR2 SYGVKD come from the germline V gene. The CDR3 totals 15 residues. V was shortened by 0 bases and J by 6 bases, with 12 bases between the two germline ends. Here the CDR3 reads CAISESQDRGQPQHF. For the CDR3, the DNA is TGTGCCATCAGTGAGTCACAGGATAGGGGTCAGCCCCAGCATTTT.

This chain connects TRBV2 to TRBJ2-7; D uncertain. Trimming left V 0 bases short and J 5 bases short, with 14 bases between. Germline V gene sequence: CDR1 SNHLY, CDR2 FYNNEI. CDR3 length: 15 amino acids. CDR3 in amino acids: CASSEARTAWDEQYF. CDR3 sequence (DNA): TGTGCCAGCAGTGAAGCGCGGACGGCTTGGGACGAGCAGTACTTC.

V gene TRBV4-3 combines with J gene TRBJ2-2; D might be TRBD2 (5 bases). This CDR3 is built from 16 residues. Germline CDR1 reads LGHNA; CDR2 reads YSLEER. V was pared by 3 bases and J by 5 bases, with 16 bases between. CDR3 sequence: CASSHAFGRETGELFF. The DNA for the CDR3 is TGCGCCAGCAGCCACGCCTTCGGACGGGAAACCGGGGAGCTGTTTTTT.

The V gene is TRBV6-6, the J gene TRBJ1-5, with TRBD1 matching 10 bases. The CDR3 length is 15 residues. J was trimmed by 6 bases and V by 4 bases; bases with no gene match: 6. The V gene's germline CDR1 is MNHNY and CDR2 SVGAGI (reference sequence). CDR3 region: CASSSRDRGPQPQHF. For the CDR3, the DNA is TGTGCCAGCAGTTCCCGGGACAGGGGCCCTCAGCCCCAGCATTTT.

This clone was detected once. The sample holds other DNA sequences that translate to the same CDR3. The chain links TRBV5-6 to TRBJ2-7; TRBD1 matches at 9 bases. CDR3 length: 14 residues. Trimming took 0 bases from V and 7 from J; bases not matched to a gene: 5. CDR1 is SGHDT and CDR2 is YYEEEE in the germline V gene. DNA of the CDR3: TGTGCCAGCAGCTTGGGAACAGGGGGCAGTGAGCAGTACTTC. It specifies CASSLGTGGSEQYF.

The chain recombines TRBV4-1 with TRBJ2-1; D gene uncertain. Germline lookup yields CDR1 MGHRA and CDR2 YSYEKL. The CDR3 is made up of 15 amino acids. Trimming stripped 1 base from V and 2 bases from J, with 9 bases between. The CDR3 spells CASSQAPSPYNEQFF. DNA of the CDR3: TGCGCCAGCAGCCAAGCGCCCTCTCCCTACAATGAGCAGTTCTTC.

V usage is TRBV27 and J usage is TRBJ2-7, with a possible D match to TRBD2 (6 bases). The CDR3 is 13 residues long. Trimming took off 6 bases at V and 1 base at J, with 10 bases between the two ends. CDR1 MNHEY and CDR2 SMNVEV come from the germline V gene (reference sequence). In nucleotides, the CDR3 is TGTGCCAGCAGGGACTATCCTTCCTACGAGCAGTACTTC. As protein: CASRDYPSYEQYF.

The V gene is TRBV11-2, the J gene TRBJ2-3, with D perhaps TRBD2 (7 bases). Germline loops: CDR1 SGHAT, CDR2 FQNNGV. This CDR3 region has 18 residues. Trimming took off 0 bases at V and 5 bases at J, with 21 bases between the two ends. In DNA, the CDR3 is TGTGCCAGCAGCTTAGATCATTACGAGGGGGGGCTCTTAGATACGCAGTATTTT. Translating it yields CASSLDHYEGGLLDTQYF.

In its sample, this clone was seen once. The rearrangement uses TRBV27 and TRBJ2-3, with D maybe TRBD1 (5 bases). V was shortened by 5 bases and J by 0 bases, with 12 bases between the two germline ends. The CDR3 contains 15 residues. Germline V CDR1 and CDR2: MNHEY, SMNVEV (reference sequence). The CDR3, as DNA: TGTGCCAGCAGTCTCTTCAGGGTTAGCACAGATACGCAGTATTTT. Amino acids: CASSLFRVSTDTQYF.

The chain joins TRBV29-1 to TRBJ1-2; D is uncertain. Per germline, CDR1 SQVTM and CDR2 ANQGSEA. V lost 3 bases to trimming and J lost 2 bases, with 10 bases between them. This CDR3 has 13 amino acids. In DNA, the CDR3 is TGCAGCGTTGAGTCGCCGGCCAACTATGGCTACACCTTC. It specifies CSVESPANYGYTF.

The rearrangement joins TRBV6-5 to TRBJ2-1; either TRBD1 or TRBD2 may fit D (6 bases each). V was clipped by 6 bases and J by 1 base, with 13 bases between them. The CDR3 length is 15 residues. Germline CDR1 MNHEY, CDR2 SVGAGI. CDR3 region: CASSAGGFSYNEQFF. As DNA, the CDR3 is TGTGCCAGCAGCGCCGGGGGCTTTTCCTACAATGAGCAGTTCTTC.

The chain combines TRBV18 with TRBJ1-1; the match to TRBD1 covers 8 bases. This CDR3 spans 16 amino acids. CDR1 is KGHSH and CDR2 is LQKENI in the germline V gene. The junction had 7 bases not matched to a gene; V was cut back by 0 bases and J by 4 bases. Here the CDR3 reads CASSPPRQGAITEAFF. The CDR3 nucleotides are TGTGCCAGCTCACCACCAAGGCAGGGGGCAATCACTGAAGCTTTCTTT.